These 15 T cell receptor beta chains share one sample of origin, sequenced in a study of cytomegalovirus exposure and HLA in healthy donors. PCR employed 60 Vbeta and 13 Jbeta primers. Repertoires were generated with immunoSEQ multiplex PCR, while TCRdb's copy carries only in-frame clones and drops some. The sample consists of 150,000 to 200,000 clones, more than 60% of them appearing once. Sequenced sample: PBMCs. These receptors all stem from a man younger than 30 in good health and CMV-seronegative.

The CDR3 bases are TGTGCCAGCAGCCAAGTCGGCCTAGCGGGGACGAACACCGGGGAGCTGTTTTTT. This codes for CASSQVGLAGTNTGELFF. V is TRBV4-2 and J is TRBJ2-2; 9 nucleotides line up with TRBD2. CDR1 is LGHNA and CDR2 is YNFKEQ in the germline V gene. The CDR3 spans 18 residues. V trimming: 1 base; J trimming: 0 bases; junction bases outside the gene matches: 6.

CDR3 sequence reads: CASSFYGLAGGIQETQYF. As DNA, the CDR3 is TGTGCCAGCAGCTTCTATGGTCTAGCGGGGGGGATTCAAGAGACCCAGTACTTC. The J gene is TRBJ2-5, the V gene TRBV13; 12 nucleotides match TRBD2. The CDR3 is 18 amino acids. Looked up from germline, CDR1 is PRHDT and CDR2 is FYEKMQ (reference sequence). Germline trimming cut 3 bases from V and 2 bases from J; bases unmatched to any gene: 10.

This chain joins TRBV7-2 and TRBJ2-5; 8 nucleotides align to TRBD1. The CDR3 has 15 amino acids. V dropped 4 bases and J dropped 2; count of bases not matched to a gene: 6. In germline, CDR1 is SGHTA, CDR2 FQGNSA. CDR3 sequence reads: CASSSDRGLQETQYF. The CDR3 region has the DNA TGTGCCAGCAGCTCCGACAGGGGCTTACAAGAGACCCAGTACTTC. The whole variable domain, filled in from reference TRBV7-2 and TRBJ2-5, reads GAGVSQSPSNKVTEKGKDVELRCDPISGHTALYWYRQSLGQGLEFLIYFQGNSAPDKSGLPSDRFSAERTGGSVSTLTIQRTQQEDSAVYLCASSSDRGLQETQYFGPGTRLLVL.

This clone was counted a single time. The genes are TRBV27 and TRBJ1-4; TRBD1 agrees at 9 bases. This CDR3 has 15 residues. In germline, CDR1 is MNHEY, CDR2 SMNVEV (reference sequence). V lost 6 bases to trimming and J lost 8 bases; unmatched junction nucleotides: 10. CDR3 bases: TGTGCCAGCAGAAAGGACAGGGGTCCCTGGGAAAAACTGTTTTTT. It yields the protein CASRKDRGPWEKLFF. Complete variable domain (other parts from reference TRBV27 and TRBJ1-4): EAQVTQNPRYLITVTGKKLTVTCSQNMNHEYMSWYRQDPGLGLRQIYYSMNVEVTDKGDVPEGYKVSRKEKRNFPLILESPSPNQTSLYFCASRKDRGPWEKLFFGSGTQLSVL.

The V gene is TRBV9, the J gene TRBJ2-7; 7 nucleotides align to TRBD2. This CDR3 is 15 amino acids long. V shed 3 bases, J shed 3 bases, and the junction held 9 bases outside the gene matches. Germline CDR1 reads SGDLS; CDR2 reads YYNGEE. Written as DNA, the CDR3 is TGTGCCAGCAGCGGGTTTAGCGGGCAAGGCTACGAGCAGTACTTC. It encodes CASSGFSGQGYEQYF.

The chain joins TRBV18 to TRBJ1-1; TRBD1 might be the D (6 bases). The germline CDR1 and CDR2 sequences are KGHSH and LQKENI. The V gene lost 8 bases and the J gene lost 1 base, with 8 bases spanning the gap. This CDR3 contains 12 residues. The CDR3 DNA reads TGTGCCAGCGTACAGGGGAACACTGAAGCTTTCTTT. This gives the protein CASVQGNTEAFF. The complete variable domain, with remaining parts taken from reference TRBV18 and TRBJ1-1, reads NAGVMQNPRHLVRRRGQEARLRCSPMKGHSHVYWYRQLPEEGLKFMVYLQKENIIDESGMPKERFSAEFPKEGPSILRIQQVVRGDSAAYFCASVQGNTEAFFGQGTRLTVV.

V and J are TRBV30 and TRBJ2-3; possibly TRBD1 for D (5 bases). The CDR3 extends over 11 amino acids. Per germline, CDR1 GTSNPN and CDR2 SVGIG (reference sequence). Trimming took 8 bases from V and 7 from J, leaving 13 bases between them. The CDR3 spells CAAKKGYTQYF. The DNA for the CDR3 is TGTGCCGCAAAAAAGGGGTATACGCAGTATTTT.

The V and J genes are TRBV27 and TRBJ2-1; TRBD2 matches 7 bases. V shed 2 bases and J 0 bases; nucleotides not matched to a gene: 1. The CDR3 loop spans 15 amino acids. Germline lookup yields CDR1 MNHEY and CDR2 SMNVEV (reference sequence). CDR3 sequence (DNA): TGTGCCAGCAGTTTAGTAGCGGGCTCCTACAATGAGCAGTTCTTC. Its protein is CASSLVAGSYNEQFF.

This sequence joins TRBV7-8 and TRBJ1-1; D gene unclear. This CDR3 comprises 13 residues. Trimming left V 0 bases short and J 3 bases short, with 5 bases between. CDR1 is SGHVS, CDR2 FQNEAQ, per germline. DNA for the CDR3: TGTGCCAGCAGCTTAGCGCAGGACACTGAAGCTTTCTTT. Amino acid sequence: CASSLAQDTEAFF.

This clone appeared a few times. J is TRBJ2-1 and V is TRBV10-3; TRBD2 matches at 9 bases. V lost 0 bases and J lost 7; bases outside the gene matches: 10. Germline V gives CDR1 ENHRY, CDR2 SYGVKD. This CDR3 spans 17 amino acids. For the CDR3, the DNA is TGTGCCATCAGTGAGTCAGTAGCGGGGGTTAGGGGAAATGAGCAGTTCTTC. Translating it yields CAISESVAGVRGNEQFF.

This clone was detected once. This rearrangement joins TRBV11-3 to TRBJ1-1, with 10 positions matching TRBD1. Germline V CDR1 and CDR2: SGHNT, YENEEA. CDR3 length equals 14 residues. The V gene end was trimmed by 5 bases and the J gene end by 5 bases; junction bases not matched to a gene: 5. CDR3 loop: CASSPPGQGTEAFF. The CDR3 DNA follows: TGTGCCAGCAGCCCCCCGGGACAGGGGACTGAAGCTTTCTTT.

This clone was counted a few times. The gene calls are TRBV7-2 and TRBJ1-3, with D maybe TRBD1 (5 bases). The germline V and J ends were trimmed by 1 base and 15 bases, with 19 bases remaining between them. Germline CDR1 is SGHTA and CDR2 is FQGNSA. This CDR3 spans 14 amino acids. The DNA of the CDR3 is TGTGCCAGCAGCTTAGAGGTGGTCGGGGGGGTAAGATATTTT. This codes for CASSLEVVGGVRYF.

This clone was picked up a small number of times. The CDR3 here is CASSGLVPTDTQYF. CDR3 nucleotide sequence: TGTGCCAGCAGTGGACTAGTGCCCACAGATACGCAGTATTTT. The V and J genes are TRBV27 and TRBJ2-3; 7 bases match TRBD2. CDR1 is MNHEY and CDR2 is SMNVEV in the germline V gene (reference sequence). V trimming: 5 bases; J trimming: 2 bases; junction bases outside the gene matches: 4. CDR3 length: 14 amino acids.

The chain uses TRBV27 and TRBJ2-7, with 11 bases lining up with TRBD2. J gave up 2 bases and V 2 bases, and 2 bases lay outside the gene matches. The CDR3 is 15 amino acids. Germline CDR1 MNHEY, CDR2 SMNVEV (reference sequence). In nucleotides, the CDR3 is TGTGCCAGCAGTTTAGGGACTAGCGGAACCTACGAGCAGTACTTC. Its translation: CASSLGTSGTYEQYF.

The chain employs TRBV6-1 and TRBJ1-1; 7 nucleotides line up with TRBD1. V dropped 7 bases and J dropped 0; count of bases not matched to a gene: 2. Germline V CDR1 and CDR2: MNHNS, SASEGT. This CDR3 contains 13 residues. CDR3 residues: CASKTGMNTEAFF. CDR3 nucleotides: TGTGCCAGCAAGACAGGGATGAACACTGAAGCTTTCTTT.